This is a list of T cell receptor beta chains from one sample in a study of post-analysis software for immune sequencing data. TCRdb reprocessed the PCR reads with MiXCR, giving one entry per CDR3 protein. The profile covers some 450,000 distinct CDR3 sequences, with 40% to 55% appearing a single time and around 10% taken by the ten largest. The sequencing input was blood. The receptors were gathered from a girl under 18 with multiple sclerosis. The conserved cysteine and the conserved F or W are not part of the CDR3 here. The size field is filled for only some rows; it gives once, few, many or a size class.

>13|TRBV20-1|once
SASQLAGGADTQY
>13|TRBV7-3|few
ASSLTGSAGETQY
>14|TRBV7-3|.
ASSLIRTGSPGELF
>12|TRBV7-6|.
ASTSTPTNEKLF
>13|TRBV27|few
ASSYGLAGAYEQY
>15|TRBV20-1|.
SARVGDSAGSTYEQY
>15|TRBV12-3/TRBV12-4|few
ASGQGALFATNEKLF
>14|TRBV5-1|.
ASSLAGASSTDTQY
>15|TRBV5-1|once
ASSLERFSVREHEQY
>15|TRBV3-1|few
ASSQDLWGRGSYEQY
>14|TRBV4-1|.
ASSQVFRQDQEKLF
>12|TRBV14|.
ASSQDRGRGEAF
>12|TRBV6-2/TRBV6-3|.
ASSAGDGSNEQF
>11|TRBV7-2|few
ASSSWSGSEQY
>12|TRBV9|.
ASSLKWGAAEQF
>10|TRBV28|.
ASRGSGYEQY
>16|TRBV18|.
ASSPLSVAGGGFNEQF
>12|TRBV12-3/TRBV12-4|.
AITLGVRGETQF
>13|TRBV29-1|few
SVGRLQGEPDTQY
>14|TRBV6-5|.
ASSRHGTSGGNEQF
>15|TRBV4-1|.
ASSQDGAGVLTGELF
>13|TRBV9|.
ANSFGQGRFYGYT
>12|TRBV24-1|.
ATSDRTGTETQY
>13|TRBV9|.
ASTETLSGANVLT
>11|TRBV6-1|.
ASSVRQNYGYT
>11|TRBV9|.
ASSVAGQETQY
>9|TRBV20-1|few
SARNQETQY
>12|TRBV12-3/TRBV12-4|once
ASSFADVNQPQH
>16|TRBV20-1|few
SARDVETGGESSYEQY
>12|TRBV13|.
ASSSHRVQETQF
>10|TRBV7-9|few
ASSLRGAEQF
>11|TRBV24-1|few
ATSSGGEQPQH
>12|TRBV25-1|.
ASSEYGGNYGYT
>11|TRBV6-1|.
ASSENLNYGHT
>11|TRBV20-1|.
SASGTLQETQY
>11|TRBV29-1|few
SVEEQGGQPQH
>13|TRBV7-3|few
ASSLMRDSTDTQY
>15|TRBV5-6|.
ASSLAGSGRAQETQY
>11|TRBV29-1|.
SGEGTPPYEQY